This TCR beta chain came from a study of blood T cell repertoires in COVID-19. Study information: Sites in the United States, Italy and Spain provided acute and convalescent COVID-19 samples.

Per germline, CDR1 SNHLY and CDR2 FYNNEI. Trimming took 6 bases from V and 5 from J, leaving 29 bases between them. The CDR3 covers 19 residues. TCRdb keeps only in-frame clones here, not all; method: immunoSEQ multiplex PCR. Of roughly 110,000 clones detected, about 82% appear once; the ten largest clones hold 6.2%. This chain links TRBV2 with TRBJ2-1; D is possibly TRBD2 (8 bases). Sequenced sample: peripheral blood. The receptor was derived from an elderly man with COVID-19, enrolled during active disease. In nucleotides, the CDR3 is TGTGCCAGCAGCACTCCGGGACAGCGGGATCTAGCGGGTCACAATGAGCAGTTCTTC. Translating gives CASSTPGQRDLAGHNEQFF.